A selection of T cell receptor beta chains follows, all from one sample in a study of cytotoxic CD8 clonotypes in ibrutinib-treated CLL. The method was immunoSEQ multiplex PCR; TCRdb's version includes in-frame clones alone and lacks a portion of them. The table lists roughly 330,000 clones, 67% of them singletons, with just under 6.5% in the top ten. The input for sequencing was PBMCs, taken after 36 months of ibrutinib treatment. The receptors shown here come from a human donor with chronic lymphocytic leukemia. CDR3s include the opening cysteine and the closing phenylalanine or tryptophan. A D gene is named only where the DNA matches it firmly. Size is omitted from some rows. Given values are once, few, many or a class for expanded clones.

abundance | j_gene | d_gene | v_gene | CDR3nt | CDR3aa
. | TRBJ2-7 | . | TRBV6-6 | TGTGCCAGCAGTTACTCGGAAGCAAGCTACGAGCAGTACTTC | CASSYSEASYEQYF
once | TRBJ2-7 | . | TRBV5-6 | TGTGCCAGCAGCCAAGGTAGGGGCTACGAGCAGTACTTC | CASSQGRGYEQYF
. | TRBJ1-2 | . | TRBV5-1 | TGCGCCAGCAGCTTGGATAGGAGTGGACCTCTTTATGGCTACACCTTC | CASSLDRSGPLYGYTF
. | TRBJ1-6 | TRBD1 | TRBV10-3 | TGTGCCATCAGTGAATTTGAGACAGGGGATTCACCCCTCCACTTT | CAISEFETGDSPLHF
. | TRBJ2-7 | . | TRBV1 | TGCACCAGCCCCACACGGAACGAGCAGTACTTC | CTSPTRNEQYF
. | TRBJ1-6 | . | TRBV19 | TGTGGCACTGGGAGCTCCTATAATTCACCCCTCCACTTT | CGTGSSYNSPLHF
. | TRBJ2-7 | . | TRBV27 | TGTGCCAGCAGTTTTTATTCCGGATACGAGCAGTACTTC | CASSFYSGYEQYF
. | TRBJ1-2 | . | TRBV11-2 | TGTGCCAGCAGCTTAGTGGCGACATCCTTCGGCTACACCTTC | CASSLVATSFGYTF
. | TRBJ2-7 | . | TRBV2 | TGTGCCAGCAGGGGTCTCGAGCAGTACTTC | CASRGLEQYF
. | TRBJ2-5 | . | TRBV11-3 | TGTGCCAGCAGCTCCCCCTACAATCAAGAGACCCAGTACTTC | CASSSPYNQETQYF
once | TRBJ2-5 | . | TRBV18 | TGTGCCAGCTCACCTGAGGGGAGAGGGGGAGGAGAGACCCAGTACTTC | CASSPEGRGGGETQYF
. | TRBJ1-1 | . | TRBV29-1 | TGCAGCGCCCCCACGGGATTCGGCACTGAAGCTTTCTTT | CSAPTGFGTEAFF
. | TRBJ2-7 | . | TRBV6-6 | TGTGCCAGCAGAAACCGCCAGGGTGGCAGTTCCTACGAGCAGTACTTC | CASRNRQGGSSYEQYF
few | TRBJ1-5 | . | TRBV7-6 | TGTGCCAGCAGCTTCATGGTGGATCAGCCCCAGCATTTT | CASSFMVDQPQHF
. | TRBJ1-1 | . | TRBV2 | TGTGCCAGCAGTGAAGCGCTTTGGGGCGCTGAAGCTTTCTTT | CASSEALWGAEAFF
once | TRBJ2-3 | . | TRBV6-1 | TGTGCCAGCAGTGTAGGGACCCGGGGAGATACGCAGTATTTT | CASSVGTRGDTQYF
. | TRBJ2-7 | . | TRBV2 | TGTGCCAGCAGTCCCGACTGGCCGACCTACGAGCAGTACTTC | CASSPDWPTYEQYF
. | TRBJ2-3 | . | TRBV7-2 | TGTGCCAGCAGCTTAGCAGGGTCGGGGGCCACAGATACGCAGTATTTT | CASSLAGSGATDTQYF
. | TRBJ1-1 | . | TRBV19 | TGTGCCAGTAGTATGGGCAGGGCCTATAGGGCTGAAGCTTTCTTT | CASSMGRAYRAEAFF
. | TRBJ1-2 | . | TRBV7-9 | TGTGCCAGCAGCTCCTTAGGGGAGGACAGTAACTATGGCTACACCTTC | CASSSLGEDSNYGYTF
. | TRBJ2-5 | . | TRBV10-1 | TGCGCCAGCAGTCCAGGGACGGCTTCCAGGGAGACCCAGTACTTC | CASSPGTASRETQYF
few | TRBJ2-5 | . | TRBV5-1 | TGCGCCAGCAGCCTGCAAGAGACCCAGTACTTC | CASSLQETQYF
. | TRBJ2-3 | TRBD1 | TRBV7-9 | TGTGCCAGCAGCCAGGCCAGGGGGCTTTATGCAGATACGCAGTATTTT | CASSQARGLYADTQYF
. | TRBJ2-1 | . | TRBV29-1 | TGCAGCGTTGACAATAGGGCGGGCAATGAGCAGTTCTTC | CSVDNRAGNEQFF
. | TRBJ2-3 | TRBD2 | TRBV7-2 | TGTGCCAGCAGCTTACGACTAGCGGTCCCAGATACGCAGTATTTT | CASSLRLAVPDTQYF
few | TRBJ1-1 | . | TRBV9 | TGTGCCAGCAGCGTAGAAGGGAACACTGAAGCTTTCTTT | CASSVEGNTEAFF
. | TRBJ2-7 | TRBD1 | TRBV6-5 | TGTGCCAGCAGTTACCAATCCCCCAGGGGGCGAGAGCAGTACTTC | CASSYQSPRGREQYF
. | TRBJ2-7 | . | TRBV4-1 | TGCGCCAGCAGCCAATCAGGGTTCAGCTCCTACGAGCAGTACTTC | CASSQSGFSSYEQYF
. | TRBJ2-6 | . | TRBV9 | TGTGCCAGCAGCGTAGGGACAGTCTCTGGGGCCAACGTCCTGACTTTC | CASSVGTVSGANVLTF
. | TRBJ2-5 | . | TRBV11-2 | TGTGCCAGCAGCTTACTACGGGGGATTGGAGAGACCCAGTACTTC | CASSLLRGIGETQYF
. | TRBJ2-5 | . | TRBV28 | TGTGCCAGCAGTCCCCTCCGCGAGACCCAGTACTTC | CASSPLRETQYF
. | TRBJ1-2 | . | TRBV19 | TGTGCCAGTAACCAGGGAAATCCGTATGGCTACACCTTC | CASNQGNPYGYTF
once | TRBJ1-5 | TRBD1 | TRBV29-1 | TGCAGCGTTTCGACAGGGCTAAATCAGCCCCAGCATTTT | CSVSTGLNQPQHF
once | TRBJ1-5 | . | TRBV6-5 | TGTGCCAGCAGTTACCCGGACCATCAGCCCCAGCATTTT | CASSYPDHQPQHF
. | TRBJ2-2 | TRBD1 | TRBV29-1 | TGCAGCGTTGAATCGCTGGACAGGGGGTACACCGGGGAGCTGTTTTTT | CSVESLDRGYTGELFF
. | TRBJ1-5 | TRBD1 | TRBV27 | TGTGCCAGCAGTGTGCGCGGGACAGGCAATCAGCCCCAGCATTTT | CASSVRGTGNQPQHF
. | TRBJ1-1 | . | TRBV28 | TGTGCCAGCCACCAATTCACTGAAGCTTTCTTT | CASHQFTEAFF
. | TRBJ2-1 | TRBD2 | TRBV28 | TGTGCCAGCAGAACTAGCGGGAGGAATGAGCAGTTCTTC | CASRTSGRNEQFF
. | TRBJ2-6 | . | TRBV2 | TGTGCCAGCAGTGAATTTGCTCTGGGGGCCGGACTCAGCTCTGGGGCCAACGTCCTGACTTTC | CASSEFALGAGLSSGANVLTF
. | TRBJ2-7 | . | TRBV5-1 | TGCGCCAGCAGCTTTAGGTCACCGGATTACGAGCAGTACTTC | CASSFRSPDYEQYF
few | TRBJ2-7 | . | TRBV9 | TGTGCCAGCAGCGTAGGGACCGAACCCTACGAGCAGTACTTC | CASSVGTEPYEQYF
. | TRBJ2-7 | TRBD1 | TRBV9 | TGTGCCAGCAGCACCTGGGACAGGGCCCACGAGCAGTACTTC | CASSTWDRAHEQYF
. | TRBJ2-7 | . | TRBV18 | TGTGCCAGCTCTCCTTCAGAGAGCTCCTACGAGCAGTACTTC | CASSPSESSYEQYF
once | TRBJ2-7 | . | TRBV29-1 | TGCAGCGTTGGGGTCGCAGGAGGCTATTTCGCCGAGCAGTACTTC | CSVGVAGGYFAEQYF
. | TRBJ1-2 | . | TRBV6-6 | TGTGCCAGCAGCTACAGGGAGGGCTACACCTTC | CASSYREGYTF
. | TRBJ2-3 | . | TRBV7-2 | TGTGCCAGCAACGGCGGGATAGATACGCAGTATTTT | CASNGGIDTQYF
few | TRBJ2-7 | TRBD1 | TRBV27 | TGTGCCAGCAGAGGACAGGGCCAAACCGAGTACTTC | CASRGQGQTEYF
. | TRBJ2-3 | . | TRBV7-2 | TGTGCCAGCAGCTTGGTGGGAGGAGGTACAGATACGCAGTATTTT | CASSLVGGGTDTQYF
. | TRBJ1-2 | . | TRBV6-4 | TGTGCCAGCTGGGGGCCCGGTGGCTACACCTTC | CASWGPGGYTF
. | TRBJ2-7 | TRBD1 | TRBV7-8 | TGTGCCAGCAGCTTAGTAGTCCGACAGGGGGCCCGCGAGCAGTACTTC | CASSLVVRQGAREQYF
. | TRBJ1-5 | . | TRBV10-3 | TGTGCCAGCTCCGGGACGGAGAATCAGCCCCAGCATTTT | CASSGTENQPQHF
few | TRBJ1-2 | TRBD1 | TRBV19 | TGTGCCAGTAGTCCCCGGGACAGGGGTAACTATGGCTACACCTTC | CASSPRDRGNYGYTF
. | TRBJ1-1 | . | TRBV7-6 | TGTGCCAGCAGCTTAGGGGCATCGAACACTGAAGCTTTCTTT | CASSLGASNTEAFF
. | TRBJ2-5 | . | TRBV7-7 | TGTGCCAGCAGCCACAGGGACCAAGAGACCCAGTACTTC | CASSHRDQETQYF